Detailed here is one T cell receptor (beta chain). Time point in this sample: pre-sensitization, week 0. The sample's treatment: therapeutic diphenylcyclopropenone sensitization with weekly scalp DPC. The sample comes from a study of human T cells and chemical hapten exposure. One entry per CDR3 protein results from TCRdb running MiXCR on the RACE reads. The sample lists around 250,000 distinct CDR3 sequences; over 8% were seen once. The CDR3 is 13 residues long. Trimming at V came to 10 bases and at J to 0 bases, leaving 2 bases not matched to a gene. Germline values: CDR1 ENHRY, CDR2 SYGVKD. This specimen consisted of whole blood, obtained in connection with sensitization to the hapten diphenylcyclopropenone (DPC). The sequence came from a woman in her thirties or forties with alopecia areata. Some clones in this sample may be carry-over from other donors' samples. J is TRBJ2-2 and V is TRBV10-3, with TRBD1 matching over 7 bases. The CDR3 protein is CATQGANTGELFF. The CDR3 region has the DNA TGTGCCACCCAGGGGGCGAACACCGGGGAGCTGTTTTTT.